This T cell receptor beta chain was observed in a study of vaccination effects on CD4 cells after COVID-19. Study outcomes and limitations: In the study, convalescent patients were few, and early post-infection timepoints were absent. Convalescent patients' post-vaccine spike repertoire was mostly distinct vaccine-induced clones.

Regarding this clone: Its specificity is unknown.

Repertoires were generated with immunoSEQ multiplex PCR, while TCRdb's copy carries only in-frame clones and drops some. The sample gives approximately 16,000 clones, approximately 83% of which show up once; 20% to 25% is in the top ten. Looked up from germline, CDR1 is SNHLY and CDR2 is FYNNEI. V was trimmed by 10 bases and J by 0 bases, leaving 16 bases between them. This CDR3 has 15 amino acids. Antigen-specific CD4+ T cells were expanded with viral peptide pools in the ViraFEST assay before sequencing. Culture proceeded for roughly ten days, and CD4+ T cells were then isolated. Convalescent patients had PCR-confirmed SARS-CoV-2 infection between March and December 2020. The cohort was immunized with two doses of either the BNT162b2 or mRNA-1273 vaccine.

This receptor was identified in a human donor who had a prior SARS-CoV-2 infection. The chain couples TRBV2 to TRBJ2-4, with a weak D call TRBD1 (7 bases). Sequenced material: CD4+ T cells from PBMCs cultured with HCoV-NL63 spike peptides, taken after COVID-19 vaccination. CDR3 nucleotides: TGTGCCACCGCGGGACAGAGATTAGCCAAAAACATTCAGTACTTC. This codes for CATAGQRLAKNIQYF.